This TCR beta chain was sequenced in a study of OX40 agonist ivuxolimab in advanced cancers. Background on the study: Patients' therapy was ivuxolimab, an antibody that acts as an agonist of OX40 (CD134).

Autoimmune disease history or systemic immunosuppression was exclusionary. Blood got drawn at baseline, again on cycle 4 day 1, and then on cycle 7 day 1. With regard to this clone: No antigen is known for it.

Profiled with immunoSEQ multiplex PCR; TCRdb holds only in-frame clones, not every one. The table shows tens of thousands of clones, with about 83% occurring only once. This CDR3 has 17 residues. V shed 1 base and J shed 4 bases, with 17 bases lying between them. Germline V gives CDR1 LNHDA, CDR2 SQIVND (reference sequence). Notes on the study in general: In a subset of nonresponders, normalized T-cell clonal expansion was also low.

The rearrangement joins TRBV19 to TRBJ2-1; D unresolved. Sequenced material: CD4+ or CD8+ T cells sorted from blood, taken in a trial of the OX40 agonist ivuxolimab. The sequence was obtained from an adult with an advanced solid tumor such as melanoma, head and neck, liver or kidney cancer. The CDR3 spells CASSIGLTLKHYNEQFF. In DNA, the CDR3 is TGTGCCAGTAGTATAGGCCTGACACTAAAGCATTACAATGAGCAGTTCTTC.